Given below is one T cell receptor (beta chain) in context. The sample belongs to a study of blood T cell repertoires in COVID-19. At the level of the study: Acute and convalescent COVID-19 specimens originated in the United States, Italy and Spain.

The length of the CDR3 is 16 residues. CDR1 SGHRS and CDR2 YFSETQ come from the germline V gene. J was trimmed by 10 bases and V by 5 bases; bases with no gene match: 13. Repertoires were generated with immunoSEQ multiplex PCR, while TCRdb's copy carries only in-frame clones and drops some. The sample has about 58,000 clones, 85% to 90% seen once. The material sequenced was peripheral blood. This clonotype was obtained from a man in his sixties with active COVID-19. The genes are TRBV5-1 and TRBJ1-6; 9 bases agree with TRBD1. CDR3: CASSRGQGGRGSPLHF. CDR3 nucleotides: TGCGCCAGCAGTAGGGGACAGGGCGGGAGAGGATCACCCCTCCACTTT.